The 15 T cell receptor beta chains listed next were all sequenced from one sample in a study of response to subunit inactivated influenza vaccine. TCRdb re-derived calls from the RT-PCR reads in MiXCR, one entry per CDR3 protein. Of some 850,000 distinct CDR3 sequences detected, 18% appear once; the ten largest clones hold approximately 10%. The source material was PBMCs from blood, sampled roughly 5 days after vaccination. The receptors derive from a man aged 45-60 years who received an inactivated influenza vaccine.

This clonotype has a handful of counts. The CDR3 DNA sequence: TGTGCCACCAGTGCATCAGCGGGAGGGCCGGGGAGCTCCTACAATGAGCAGTTCTTC. It translates to CATSASAGGPGSSYNEQFF. This chain joins TRBV24-1 and TRBJ2-1, with 10 nucleotides matching TRBD2. The germline V gene has CDR1 KGHDR and CDR2 SFDVKD. The CDR3 consists of 19 residues. The V segment lost 5 bases and the J segment 0 bases; nucleotides outside the gene matches: 12.

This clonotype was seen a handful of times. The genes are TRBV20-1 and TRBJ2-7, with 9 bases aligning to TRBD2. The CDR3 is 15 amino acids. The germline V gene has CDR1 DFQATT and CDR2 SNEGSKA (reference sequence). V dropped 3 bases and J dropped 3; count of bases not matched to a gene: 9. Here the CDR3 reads CSAREWPSGNYEQYF. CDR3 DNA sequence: TGCAGTGCTAGGGAGTGGCCTAGCGGGAACTACGAGCAGTACTTC.

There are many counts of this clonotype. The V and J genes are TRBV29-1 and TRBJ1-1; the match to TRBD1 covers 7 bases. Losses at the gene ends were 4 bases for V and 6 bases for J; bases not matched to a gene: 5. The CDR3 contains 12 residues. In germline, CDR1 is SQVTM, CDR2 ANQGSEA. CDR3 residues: CSVAPGGAEAFF. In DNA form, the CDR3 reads TGCAGCGTTGCACCAGGGGGAGCTGAAGCTTTCTTT.

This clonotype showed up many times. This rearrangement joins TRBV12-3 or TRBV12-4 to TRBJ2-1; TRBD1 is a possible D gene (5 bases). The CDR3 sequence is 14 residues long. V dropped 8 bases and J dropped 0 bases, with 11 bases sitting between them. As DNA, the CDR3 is TGTGCCAGCCGGACACTAAGCTCCTACAATGAGCAGTTCTTC. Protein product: CASRTLSSYNEQFF.

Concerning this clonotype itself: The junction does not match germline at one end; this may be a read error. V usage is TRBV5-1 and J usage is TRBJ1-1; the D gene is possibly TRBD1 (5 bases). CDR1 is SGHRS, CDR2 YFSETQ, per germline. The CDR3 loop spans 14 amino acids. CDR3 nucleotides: TGCGCCAGCAGCTTGGCGACAGCGAACACTGAAGTTTTCTTT. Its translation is CASSLATANTEVFF.

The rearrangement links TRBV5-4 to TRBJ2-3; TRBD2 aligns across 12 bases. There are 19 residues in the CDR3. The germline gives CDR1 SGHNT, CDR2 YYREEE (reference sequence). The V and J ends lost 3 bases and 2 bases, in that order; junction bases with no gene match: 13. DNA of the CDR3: TGTGCCAGCAGCTCTTCACCGAGGACTAGCGGGGAAATCACAGATACGCAGTATTTT. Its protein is CASSSSPRTSGEITDTQYF.

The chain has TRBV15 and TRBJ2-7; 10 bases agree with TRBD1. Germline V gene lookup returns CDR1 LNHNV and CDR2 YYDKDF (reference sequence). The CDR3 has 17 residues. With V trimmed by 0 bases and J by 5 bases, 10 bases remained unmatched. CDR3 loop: CATSRDGSGTGVHEQYF. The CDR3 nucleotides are TGTGCCACCAGCAGAGACGGATCCGGGACAGGGGTCCACGAGCAGTACTTC.

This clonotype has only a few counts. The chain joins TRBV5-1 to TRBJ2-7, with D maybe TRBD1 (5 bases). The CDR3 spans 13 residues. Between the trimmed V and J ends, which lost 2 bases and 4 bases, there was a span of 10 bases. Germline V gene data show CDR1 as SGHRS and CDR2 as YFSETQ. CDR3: CASSFGARYEQYF. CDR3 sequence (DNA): TGCGCCAGCAGCTTTGGGGCGCGGTACGAGCAGTACTTC.

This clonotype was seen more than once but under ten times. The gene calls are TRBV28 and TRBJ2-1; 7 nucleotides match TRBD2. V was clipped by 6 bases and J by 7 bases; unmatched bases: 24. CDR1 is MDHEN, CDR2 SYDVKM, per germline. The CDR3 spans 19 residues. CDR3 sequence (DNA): TGTGCCAGCAGACCGACATCCAGGACTAGTCTGGGCGGTAAGAATGAGCAGTTCTTC. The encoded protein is CASRPTSRTSLGGKNEQFF.

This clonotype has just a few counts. CDR3: CASSQDQNRGYEQYF. CDR3 sequence (DNA): TGCGCCAGCAGCCAAGATCAGAACAGGGGCTACGAGCAGTACTTC. V is TRBV4-3 and J is TRBJ2-7; 7 bases match TRBD1. CDR3 length: 15 amino acids. After removal of 0 bases from V and 3 bases from J, the junction contained 5 bases not matched to a gene. Germline values: CDR1 LGHNA, CDR2 YSLEER.

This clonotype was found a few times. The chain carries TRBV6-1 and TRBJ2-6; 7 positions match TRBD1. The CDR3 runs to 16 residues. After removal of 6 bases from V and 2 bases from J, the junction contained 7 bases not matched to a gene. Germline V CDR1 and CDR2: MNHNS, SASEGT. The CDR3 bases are TGTGCCAGCAGCAGACAGGGCTCCCCTGGGGCCAACGTCCTGACTTTC. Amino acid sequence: CASSRQGSPGANVLTF.

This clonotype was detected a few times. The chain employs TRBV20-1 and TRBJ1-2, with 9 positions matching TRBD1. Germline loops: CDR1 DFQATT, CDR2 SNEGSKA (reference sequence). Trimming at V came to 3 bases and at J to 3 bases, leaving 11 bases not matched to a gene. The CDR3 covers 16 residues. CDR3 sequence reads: CSASQDRGHFDYGYTF. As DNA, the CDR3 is TGCAGTGCTAGCCAGGACAGGGGCCATTTCGACTATGGCTACACCTTC.

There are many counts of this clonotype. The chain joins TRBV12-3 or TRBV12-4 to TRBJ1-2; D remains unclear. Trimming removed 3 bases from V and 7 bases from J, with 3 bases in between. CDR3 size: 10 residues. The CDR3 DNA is TGTGCCAGCAGTTTCTCTGGCTACACCTTC. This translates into CASSFSGYTF.

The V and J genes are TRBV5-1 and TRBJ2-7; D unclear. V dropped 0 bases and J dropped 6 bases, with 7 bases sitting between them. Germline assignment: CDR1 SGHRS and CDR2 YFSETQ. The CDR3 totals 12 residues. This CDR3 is CASSLGRSEQYF. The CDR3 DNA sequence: TGCGCCAGCAGCTTGGGCAGGTCCGAGCAGTACTTC.

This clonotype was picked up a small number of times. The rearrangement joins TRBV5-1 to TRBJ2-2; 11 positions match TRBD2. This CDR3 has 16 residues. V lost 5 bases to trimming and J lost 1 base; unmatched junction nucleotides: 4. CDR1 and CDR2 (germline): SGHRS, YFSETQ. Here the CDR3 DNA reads TGCGCCAGCAGGGCCGGGACTAGCGGGAACACCGGGGAGCTGTTTTTT. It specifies CASRAGTSGNTGELFF.